The next 28 T cell receptor beta chains were all read from a single sample in a study of T-cell memory formation after mild COVID-19. From the 5' RACE reads, TCRdb called clonotypes with MiXCR, one entry per CDR3 protein. The profile shows about 310,000 distinct CDR3 sequences, more than 15% of them singletons. The sequenced sample consisted of PBMCs or a T cell subset sorted from them (not recorded which). The receptors shown here come from a man aged 18 to 29 who had mild COVID-19 (a few samples of this study predate the infection). Cell type and time point are not known.

The chain carries TRBV20-1 and TRBJ2-3, with D hard to call. V was clipped by 6 bases and J by 6 bases, with 10 bases between them. Germline CDR1 and CDR2: DFQATT and SNEGSKA (reference sequence). CDR3 length: 11 residues. In DNA, the CDR3 is TGCAGTGCCACCTTGGGGGATACGCAGTATTTT. Translated: CSATLGDTQYF.

The chain links TRBV29-1 to TRBJ2-1; a possible D gene is TRBD2 (6 bases). CDR1 is SQVTM and CDR2 is ANQGSEA in the germline V gene. The CDR3 consists of 14 residues. Trimming shortened V by 0 bases and J by 3 bases, and 9 bases separated the two germline ends. The CDR3 region is CSVEETGGYNEQFF. The CDR3 bases are TGCAGCGTTGAAGAAACCGGGGGCTACAATGAGCAGTTCTTC.

V usage is TRBV20-1 and J usage is TRBJ1-2; D ambiguous. The germline CDR1 and CDR2 sequences are DFQATT and SNEGSKA (reference sequence). This CDR3 spans 14 amino acids. V lost 3 bases to trimming and J lost 1 base, with 12 bases between them. The chain's CDR3 is CSARESLHNYGYTF. CDR3 nucleotide sequence: TGCAGTGCTAGGGAGAGTTTACATAACTATGGCTACACCTTC.

The chain links TRBV9 to TRBJ1-1; 11 positions agree with TRBD1. This CDR3 is built from 17 residues. V was pared by 4 bases and J by 3 bases, with 11 bases of the junction left unmatched. Germline CDR1 reads SGDLS; CDR2 reads YYNGEE. The CDR3 nucleotides are TGTGCCAGCAGCCCGCAGGCCGGACAGGGGGCCGACACTGAAGCTTTCTTT. Amino acid sequence: CASSPQAGQGADTEAFF.

This chain connects TRBV20-1 to TRBJ1-3, with 11 bases fitting TRBD1. CDR3 size: 15 residues. Germline trimming cut 6 bases from V and 9 bases from J; bases unmatched to any gene: 13. Germline CDR1 reads DFQATT; CDR2 reads SNEGSKA (reference sequence). The CDR3 region is CSALGQGASYSTIYF. DNA for the CDR3: TGCAGTGCCCTCGGACAGGGGGCGAGTTATAGCACCATATATTTT.

The chain has TRBV4-3 and TRBJ1-4; D uncertain. V was cut by 0 bases and J by 11 bases, with 13 bases left in between. Looked up from germline, CDR1 is LGHNA and CDR2 is YSLEER. The CDR3 extends over 14 amino acids. CDR3 nucleotides: TGCGCCAGCAGCCAAGATCGGGTAGGGCCTAAACTGTTTTTT. It encodes CASSQDRVGPKLFF.

This clonotype was detected a few times. This sequence joins TRBV5-1 and TRBJ2-4; tentatively, D is TRBD1 (5 bases). The CDR3 totals 14 residues. Trimming removed 5 bases at V and 6 bases at J, with 15 bases between. Germline CDR1 reads SGHRS; CDR2 reads YFSETQ. The DNA of the CDR3 is TGCGCCAGCAGTCCTATGGGGCAGGGAAACATTCAGTACTTC. Amino acid sequence: CASSPMGQGNIQYF.

This clonotype has just a few counts. The CDR3 sequence: CASSIGQGITDTQYF. The DNA of the CDR3 is TGTGCCAGCAGCATAGGACAGGGGATCACAGATACGCAGTATTTT. This chain joins TRBV5-6 and TRBJ2-3, with 9 bases fitting TRBD1. The germline gives CDR1 SGHDT, CDR2 YYEEEE. Trimming cost V 4 bases and J 2 bases; bases outside gene matches: 5. The CDR3 sequence is 15 residues long. Looking up the rest from reference TRBV5-6 and TRBJ2-3 gives the full variable domain: DAGVTQSPTHLIKTRGQQVTLRCSPKSGHDTVSWYQQALGQGPQFIFQYYEEEERQRGNFPDRFSGHQFPNYSSELNVNALLLGDSALYLCASSIGQGITDTQYFGPGTRLTVL.

This clonotype showed up just a few times. This chain links TRBV5-4 with TRBJ2-5; D is possibly TRBD2 (5 bases). The length of the CDR3 is 14 residues. The V and J ends lost 4 bases and 5 bases respectively, with 15 bases between them. Germline CDR1 is SGHNT and CDR2 is YYREEE (reference sequence). In DNA, the CDR3 is TGTGCCAGCAGCGACGGCATAGCGTCGGAGACCCAGTACTTC. Encoded protein: CASSDGIASETQYF. Using reference TRBV5-4 and TRBJ2-5 for the parts outside the CDR3, the full variable domain is ETGVTQSPTHLIKTRGQQVTLRCSSQSGHNTVSWYQQALGQGPQFIFQYYREEENGRGNFPPRFSGLQFPNYSSELNVNALELDDSALYLCASSDGIASETQYFGPGTRLLVL.

This clonotype was recorded a few times. This chain connects TRBV3-1 to TRBJ2-5, with 9 nucleotides matching TRBD2. Germline V gene lookup returns CDR1 LGHDT and CDR2 YNNKEL (reference sequence). The CDR3 runs 14 residues. V dropped 2 bases and J dropped 9; count of bases not matched to a gene: 7. This CDR3 is CASSQPERGASQYF. As DNA, the CDR3 is TGTGCCAGCAGCCAACCGGAGCGGGGGGCTTCCCAGTACTTC.

The rearrangement joins TRBV12-3 or TRBV12-4 to TRBJ2-3; 11 bases match TRBD1. The CDR3 length is 14 residues. The V segment lost 7 bases and the J segment 6 bases; nucleotides outside the gene matches: 6. In DNA form, the CDR3 reads TGTGCCAGCACTTCGGGACAGGGGGACGATACGCAGTATTTT. It translates to CASTSGQGDDTQYF.

CDR3 residues: CASSLGRATGYEQYF. The CDR3 DNA sequence: TGTGCCAGCAGCTTAGGCCGCGCGACAGGCTACGAGCAGTACTTC. V usage is TRBV7-2 and J usage is TRBJ2-7, with D tentatively TRBD1 (6 bases). The germline V gene encodes CDR1 SGHTA and CDR2 FQGNSA. The V end was cut by 1 base, the J end by 3 bases, with 13 bases between. This CDR3 region has 15 residues. Full variable domain (missing parts from reference TRBV7-2 and TRBJ2-7): GAGVSQSPSNKVTEKGKDVELRCDPISGHTALYWYRQSLGQGLEFLIYFQGNSAPDKSGLPSDRFSAERTGGSVSTLTIQRTQQEDSAVYLCASSLGRATGYEQYFGPGTRLTVT.

V and J are TRBV7-2 and TRBJ2-5; 8 positions agree with TRBD2. V was pared by 1 base and J by 4 bases, with 8 bases of the junction left unmatched. Germline CDR1 SGHTA, CDR2 FQGNSA. The CDR3 has 16 residues. CDR3 sequence (DNA): TGTGCCAGCAGCTTAGAAGAGCGGGGGTTGGTAGAGACCCAGTACTTC. It codes for CASSLEERGLVETQYF.

As for this clonotype: This clone may be a read error of a much larger clone one base away. V usage is TRBV14 and J usage is TRBJ2-7, with 7 bases matching TRBD1. The CDR3 sequence is 11 residues long. Germline CDR1 is SGHDN and CDR2 is FVKESK. The CDR3 nucleotides are TGTGCCAGCAGCCCAGGAAGGGGGCAGGCCTTC. This codes for CASSPGRGQAF.

This rearrangement joins TRBV5-1 to TRBJ2-2, with 10 bases identical to TRBD1. CDR1 SGHRS and CDR2 YFSETQ come from the germline V gene. Losses at the gene ends were 3 bases for V and 5 bases for J; bases not matched to a gene: 7. The CDR3 contains 16 residues. The CDR3 DNA is TGCGCCAGCAGCTCGGCGGGACAGGGGTTAACCGGGGAGCTGTTTTTT. As protein: CASSSAGQGLTGELFF.

CDR3 residues: CASSLGDRETNVLTF. In nucleotides, the CDR3 is TGTGCCAGCAGTTTAGGGGACAGGGAGACCAACGTCCTGACTTTC. The chain carries TRBV28 and TRBJ2-6; 9 bases map to TRBD1. Looked up from germline, CDR1 is MDHEN and CDR2 is SYDVKM. With 2 bases clipped from V and 8 bases from J, the junction kept 4 bases outside the gene matches. This CDR3 spans 15 amino acids.

This clonotype has more than one count but fewer than ten. CDR3 in amino acids: CASSQDSGGLAFTQYF. CDR3 nucleotide sequence: TGCGCCAGCAGCCAAGATAGCGGCGGACTAGCGTTCACGCAGTATTTT. The chain couples TRBV4-3 to TRBJ2-3, with 9 positions matching TRBD2. There are 16 residues in the CDR3. Germline V CDR1 and CDR2: LGHNA, YSLEER. With 0 bases clipped from V and 9 bases from J, the junction kept 10 bases outside the gene matches.

The table lists this clonotype with many counts. The V gene is TRBV20-1, the J gene TRBJ2-2; 7 bases agree with TRBD1. J lost 2 bases, V lost 3 bases, and 9 bases had no gene match. Germline assignment: CDR1 DFQATT and CDR2 SNEGSKA (reference sequence). CDR3 length: 16 amino acids. CDR3 amino acids: CSARTGPDHNTGELFF. The CDR3 region has the DNA TGCAGTGCTAGGACAGGGCCAGACCATAACACCGGGGAGCTGTTTTTT.

The chain is built from TRBV27 and TRBJ2-7, with D perhaps given as TRBD1 or TRBD2 (6 bases each). Trimming cost V 5 bases and J 5 bases, with 19 bases left between them. The CDR3 is 15 amino acids. Germline lookup yields CDR1 MNHEY and CDR2 SMNVEV (reference sequence). In DNA, the CDR3 is TGTGCCAGCAGTCCACACCCATGGGGGGCAGACGAGCAGTACTTC. Its translation: CASSPHPWGADEQYF.

This clonotype was seen a handful of times. The rearrangement joins TRBV6-5 to TRBJ2-5, with 7 bases matching TRBD1. Looked up from germline, CDR1 is MNHEY and CDR2 is SVGAGI. The CDR3 runs 14 residues. Losses at the gene ends were 11 bases for V and 5 bases for J; bases not matched to a gene: 14. The CDR3 DNA follows: TGTGCCGCCGACCGACAGGGAAGAGGGGAGACCCAGTACTTC. Amino acids: CAADRQGRGETQYF.

The V and J genes are TRBV5-1 and TRBJ1-2; the D is unclear. There are 16 residues in the CDR3. Germline CDR1 and CDR2: SGHRS and YFSETQ. V lost 4 bases and J 7 bases, leaving 23 bases between the germline ends. CDR3: CASSTGMARGPSGYTF. The CDR3 DNA is TGCGCCAGCAGCACTGGAATGGCCCGTGGTCCTTCTGGCTACACCTTC. The full variable domain, its missing parts supplied by reference TRBV5-1 and TRBJ1-2, is KAGVTQTPRYLIKTRGQQVTLSCSPISGHRSVSWYQQTPGQGLQFLFEYFSETQRNKGNFPGRFSGRQFSNSRSEMNVSTLELGDSALYLCASSTGMARGPSGYTFGSGTRLTVV.

The V gene is TRBV9, the J gene TRBJ1-2; TRBD1 matches 8 bases. The junction had 6 bases not matched to a gene; V was cut back by 0 bases and J by 5 bases. Per germline, CDR1 SGDLS and CDR2 YYNGEE. This CDR3 is built from 15 residues. CDR3 loop: CASSVAQGAMYGYTF. The CDR3 coding sequence is TGTGCCAGCAGCGTAGCTCAGGGGGCAATGTATGGCTACACCTTC.

This clonotype appeared a few times. The chain has TRBV5-6 and TRBJ1-3, with 7 nucleotides matching TRBD1. The CDR3 consists of 15 residues. V was clipped by 6 bases and J by 3 bases; unmatched bases: 9. Germline V gives CDR1 SGHDT, CDR2 YYEEEE. CDR3 in DNA: TGTGCCAGCAACCGTGAGGGGGCAGGTGGAAACACCATATATTTT. Amino acid sequence: CASNREGAGGNTIYF.

This clonotype has just a few counts. The rearrangement uses TRBV10-3 and TRBJ2-5; a weak D match, TRBD1 (6 bases). CDR1 and CDR2 from the germline V gene are ENHRY and SYGVKD. The CDR3 has 13 amino acids. V was trimmed by 8 bases and J by 4 bases, leaving 14 bases between them. CDR3 sequence (DNA): TGTGCCATCGGCTCACAGGGCGGAGAGACCCAGTACTTC. It specifies CAIGSQGGETQYF.

The chain links TRBV18 to TRBJ2-7, with D unclear. V gave up 2 bases and J gave up 4 bases, with 9 bases separating them. Germline CDR1 reads KGHSH; CDR2 reads LQKENI. The CDR3 has 13 residues. CDR3 sequence: CASSPAAVYEQYV. The CDR3 nucleotides read TGTGCCAGCTCACCAGCCGCAGTGTACGAGCAGTACGTC.

This chain connects TRBV20-1 to TRBJ2-7, with 9 bases lining up with TRBD2. CDR3 length equals 18 residues. Per germline, CDR1 DFQATT and CDR2 SNEGSKA (reference sequence). V shed 3 bases and J 0 bases; nucleotides not matched to a gene: 15. For the CDR3, the DNA is TGCAGTGCTAGGGCCTCGCAGTTTGAGCGGGGGGCCTCCTACGAGCAGTACTTC. It codes for CSARASQFERGASYEQYF.

This clonotype came up many times. J is TRBJ2-5 and V is TRBV5-1; tentatively, D is TRBD2 (6 bases). Trimming shortened V by 3 bases and J by 2 bases, and 14 bases separated the two germline ends. The V gene's germline CDR1 is SGHRS and CDR2 YFSETQ. The CDR3 has 15 amino acids. The CDR3 coding sequence is TGCGCCAGCAGCTCGACGGGGGAACCTCAAGAGACCCAGTACTTC. Amino acids: CASSSTGEPQETQYF.

This chain uses TRBV27 with TRBJ1-3; no clear D. The CDR3 has 14 residues. Germline values: CDR1 MNHEY, CDR2 SMNVEV (reference sequence). The V gene lost 5 bases and the J gene lost 0 bases, with 8 bases spanning the gap. The CDR3: CASSGGSSGNTIYF. The DNA for the CDR3 is TGTGCCAGCAGTGGAGGGAGCTCTGGAAACACCATATATTTT.